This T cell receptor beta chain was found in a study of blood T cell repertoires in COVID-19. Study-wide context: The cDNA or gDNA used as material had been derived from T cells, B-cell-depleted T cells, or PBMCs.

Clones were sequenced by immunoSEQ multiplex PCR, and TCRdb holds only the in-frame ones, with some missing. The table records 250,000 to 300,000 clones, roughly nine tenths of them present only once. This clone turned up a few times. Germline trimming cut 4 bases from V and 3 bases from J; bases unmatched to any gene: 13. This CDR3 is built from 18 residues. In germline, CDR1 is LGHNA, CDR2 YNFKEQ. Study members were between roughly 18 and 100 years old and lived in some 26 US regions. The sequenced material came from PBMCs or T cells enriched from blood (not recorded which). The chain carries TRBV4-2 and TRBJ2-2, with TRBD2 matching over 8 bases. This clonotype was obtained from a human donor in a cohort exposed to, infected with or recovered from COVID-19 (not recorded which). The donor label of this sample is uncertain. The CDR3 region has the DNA TGTGCCAGCAGCCTCCGGGGGGGCCCGAGAGGGTACACCGGGGAGCTGTTTTTT. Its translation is CASSLRGGPRGYTGELFF.